This T cell receptor beta chain was captured by sequencing in a study of control samples from healthy donors and cancer patients. Method: immunoSEQ multiplex PCR; TCRdb's copy keeps in-frame clones and lacks some. The sample shows about 410,000 clones, about nine tenths of them seen only once. Germline V gene lookup returns CDR1 MNHEY and CDR2 SVGAGI. This CDR3 is built from 15 residues. V gave up 4 bases and J gave up 6 bases; unmatched junction bases: 6. The clonotype was recovered from a man aged 35-49 years with head and neck cancer. J is TRBJ2-2 and V is TRBV6-5, with TRBD1 matching 9 bases. The sequenced material came from PBMCs. The CDR3 region has the DNA TGTGCCAGCAGTTGGGGACAGGGTGCTCCCGGGGAGCTGTTTTTT. Its translation: CASSWGQGAPGELFF.